This entry lists 16 T cell receptor beta chains sequenced from one sample in a study of cytomegalovirus exposure and HLA in healthy donors. This table comes from immunoSEQ multiplex PCR, and its TCRdb copy is limited to in-frame clones, with some not included. The table lists approximately 160,000 clones, 86% of them singletons. The sequencing input was PBMCs. The receptors were gathered from a woman younger than 45 in good health and CMV-seronegative.

The chain combines TRBV28 with TRBJ2-5; tentatively, D is TRBD2 (5 bases). Deletions cut 4 bases from V and 5 bases from J, with 8 bases between. The CDR3 consists of 12 residues. Per the germline V gene, CDR1 is MDHEN and CDR2 is SYDVKM. The CDR3 loop is CASSSQRETQYF. Written as DNA, the CDR3 is TGTGCCAGCAGTTCACAGCGGGAGACCCAGTACTTC.

The rearrangement joins TRBV11-1 to TRBJ2-2; 8 bases match TRBD1. This CDR3 contains 16 residues. In germline, CDR1 is SGHAT, CDR2 FQDESV (reference sequence). The trim removed 5 bases at V and 6 bases at J, leaving 11 bases unmatched. CDR3 in amino acids: CASSKTGDVSAGELFF. The CDR3 coding sequence is TGTGCCAGCAGCAAGACAGGGGATGTTTCGGCCGGGGAGCTGTTTTTT.

The chain recombines TRBV5-8 with TRBJ2-6, with D unclear. The CDR3 contains 17 residues. Trimming left V 0 bases short and J 0 bases short, with 10 bases between. Germline CDR1 SGHTS, CDR2 YDEGEE. This chain's CDR3 is CASSLEVKGSGANVLTF. CDR3 coding DNA: TGTGCCAGCAGCTTGGAGGTAAAGGGCTCTGGGGCCAACGTCCTGACTTTC.

The chain uses TRBV7-2 and TRBJ2-2, with D unclear. Germline-derived CDR1 and CDR2 are SGHTA and FQGNSA. The V end was cut by 0 bases, the J end by 5 bases, with 7 bases between. The CDR3 covers 14 residues. For the CDR3, the DNA is TGTGCCAGCAGCTTAGCAGGGTTGACCGGGGAGCTGTTTTTT. The encoded protein is CASSLAGLTGELFF.

This chain links TRBV2 with TRBJ1-2; tentatively, D is TRBD1 (5 bases). Trimming pared 3 bases from V and 0 bases from J, leaving 8 bases between. The CDR3 has 14 amino acids. Germline CDR1 SNHLY, CDR2 FYNNEI. The CDR3 nucleotides are TGTGCCAGCAGTGAGCAGGGAGCTAACTATGGCTACACCTTC. Translating gives CASSEQGANYGYTF.

The CDR3 is CASSSSGTVNIQYF. In DNA form, the CDR3 reads TGTGCCAGCAGCTCCTCCGGGACAGTAAACATTCAGTACTTC. J is TRBJ2-4 and V is TRBV9; 7 nucleotides line up with TRBD1. CDR1 is SGDLS, CDR2 YYNGEE, per germline. J was trimmed by 6 bases and V by 4 bases; bases with no gene match: 7. The CDR3 covers 14 residues.

V usage is TRBV11-2 and J usage is TRBJ2-7; 9 bases fit TRBD2. Germline loops: CDR1 SGHAT, CDR2 FQNNGV. This CDR3 region has 15 residues. After removal of 2 bases from V and 6 bases from J, the junction contained 8 bases not matched to a gene. The CDR3 loop reads CASSLRVAGDLEQYF. CDR3 DNA sequence: TGTGCCAGCAGCTTAAGGGTAGCGGGAGATCTCGAGCAGTACTTC.

This chain joins TRBV15 and TRBJ2-3; D not resolved. Looked up from germline, CDR1 is LNHNV and CDR2 is YYDKDF (reference sequence). The length of the CDR3 is 16 residues. Trimming removed 5 bases at V and 0 bases at J, with 15 bases between. CDR3 loop: CATSRLEPSSTDTQYF. CDR3 in DNA: TGTGCCACCAGCCGGTTGGAGCCTTCTAGCACAGATACGCAGTATTTT.

The V gene is TRBV5-4, the J gene TRBJ1-2; tentatively, D is TRBD1 (6 bases). Trimming left V 0 bases short and J 8 bases short, with 17 bases between. The CDR3 is 15 amino acids. In germline, CDR1 is SGHNT, CDR2 YYREEE (reference sequence). The CDR3 bases are TGTGCCAGCAGCTTGGGGGCAGGGGCTGACCGGGGCTACACCTTC. Translated: CASSLGAGADRGYTF.

The CDR3 nucleotides read TGTGCCAGTAGTATATGGGAGGGGTCGCCGGGTGGCTACACCTTC. It is translated as CASSIWEGSPGGYTF. The chain recombines TRBV19 with TRBJ1-2; D perhaps matches TRBD1 (5 bases). CDR3 size: 15 residues. Germline CDR1 LNHDA, CDR2 SQIVND (reference sequence). Trimming cost V 2 bases and J 7 bases, with 17 bases left between them. Full variable domain (rest looked up from reference TRBV19 and TRBJ1-2): DGGITQSPKYLFRKEGQNVTLSCEQNLNHDAMYWYRQDPGQGLRLIYYSQIVNDFQKGDIAEGYSVSREKKESFPLTVTSAQKNPTAFYLCASSIWEGSPGGYTFGSGTRLTVV.

The CDR3 nucleotides are TGTGCCAGCAGTACCCTGGCGGGACCCAATTCACCCCTCCACTTT. Its translation: CASSTLAGPNSPLHF. This sequence joins TRBV28 and TRBJ1-6, with D perhaps TRBD1 (5 bases). This CDR3 has 15 amino acids. V was clipped by 5 bases and J by 7 bases, with 15 bases between them. Germline CDR1 MDHEN, CDR2 SYDVKM. Using reference TRBV28 and TRBJ1-6 for the parts outside the CDR3, the full variable domain is DVKVTQSSRYLVKRTGEKVFLECVQDMDHENMFWYRQDPGLGLRLIYFSYDVKMKEKGDIPEGYSVSREKKERFSLILESASTNQTSMYLCASSTLAGPNSPLHFGNGTRLTVT.

The chain combines TRBV7-9 with TRBJ2-1, with D maybe TRBD2 (6 bases). The CDR3 runs to 14 residues. Trimming removed 5 bases from V and 4 bases from J, with 12 bases in between. CDR1 SEHNR and CDR2 FQNEAQ come from the germline V gene (reference sequence). CDR3 nucleotide sequence: TGTGCCAGCAGCCCAGGGACTGCGTACAATGAGCAGTTCTTC. Translated, it gives CASSPGTAYNEQFF.

This clone was detected once. The gene calls are TRBV7-3 and TRBJ2-2; D is ambiguous. The CDR3 sequence is 14 residues long. From germline, CDR1 is SGHTA and CDR2 FQGTGA. V was clipped by 5 bases and J by 2 bases, with 9 bases between them. CDR3 amino acids: CASSPLSNTGELFF. CDR3 in DNA: TGTGCCAGCAGCCCCCTGAGCAACACCGGGGAGCTGTTTTTT.

As to this clone: Different DNA sequences within this sample yield the same CDR3. This chain links TRBV7-9 with TRBJ2-3, with D unresolved. Germline loops: CDR1 SEHNR, CDR2 FQNEAQ (reference sequence). The CDR3 is 13 amino acids. V dropped 5 bases and J dropped 0 bases, with 6 bases sitting between them. CDR3: CASSLLSTDTQYF. CDR3 sequence (DNA): TGTGCCAGCAGCCTACTGAGCACAGATACGCAGTATTTT. Full variable domain (missing parts from reference TRBV7-9 and TRBJ2-3): DTGVSQNPRHKITKRGQNVTFRCDPISEHNRLYWYRQTLGQGPEFLTYFQNEAQLEKSRLLSDRFSAERPKGSFSTLEIQRTEQGDSAMYLCASSLLSTDTQYFGPGTRLTVL.

V is TRBV29-1 and J is TRBJ2-5; 7 bases are a match to TRBD2. Germline trimming cut 1 base from V and 5 bases from J; bases unmatched to any gene: 7. CDR3 size: 14 residues. CDR1 and CDR2 from the germline V gene are SQVTM and ANQGSEA. CDR3 nucleotides: TGCAGCGTTGAAGGTGCGGGAGTTGAGGAGACCCAGTACTTC. Protein: CSVEGAGVEETQYF.

The genes are TRBV6-5 and TRBJ1-1; 7 bases line up with TRBD1. The CDR3 is 14 amino acids. Germline CDR1 and CDR2: MNHEY and SVGAGI. Trimming at V came to 6 bases and at J to 5 bases, leaving 9 bases not matched to a gene. This CDR3 is CASRRRQGGTEAFF. The CDR3 nucleotides read TGTGCCAGCAGGAGGAGACAGGGAGGTACTGAAGCTTTCTTT.